A selection of T cell receptor beta chains follows, all from one sample in a study of T-cell reconstitution after alpha-beta-depleted transplantation in children. MiXCR was run by TCRdb on the PCR reads, yielding one entry per CDR3 protein. The profile shows 610,000 or so distinct CDR3 sequences, 25% to 30% of them singletons. Specimen: PBMCs, collected before TCRalphabeta/CD19-depleted stem cell transplant. These receptor sequences come from a boy in the first two years of life with Wiskott-Aldrich syndrome, due to receive a stem cell transplant. Each CDR3 is given with its conserved first and last residue. Each record gives: clone size, D gene, J gene, V gene, CDR3 protein, CDR3 DNA. The D gene is left open where the match is weak. Where a row states a size, it is once, few, many or the class of an expanded clone; other rows omit it.

few | TRBD2 | TRBJ2-7 | TRBV11-1 | CASSLVPSGRAFSYEQYF | TGTGCCAGCAGCTTAGTCCCCAGCGGGAGGGCCTTCTCCTACGAGCAGTACTTC
. | . | TRBJ2-1 | TRBV20-1 | CSARGLTYNEQFF | TGCAGTGCTAGAGGCCTAACCTACAATGAGCAGTTCTTC
few | TRBD2 | TRBJ2-1 | TRBV5-1 | CASSLGFRRTSLGNNEQFF | TGCGCCAGCAGCTTGGGCTTTCGTCGGACTAGCCTGGGGAACAATGAGCAGTTCTTC
few | TRBD2 | TRBJ2-3 | TRBV20-1 | CSARDSGAPTDTQYF | TGCAGTGCTAGAGATAGCGGGGCTCCGACAGATACGCAGTATTTT
few | TRBD2 | TRBJ2-3 | TRBV12-3/TRBV12-4 | CASRPLAGRSDTQYF | TGTGCCAGCAGACCTCTAGCGGGACGGTCAGATACGCAGTATTTT
. | . | TRBJ2-1 | TRBV12-3/TRBV12-4 | CATSREREQFF | TGTGCCACCTCGCGGGAACGGGAGCAGTTCTTC
. | . | TRBJ2-1 | TRBV10-3 | CATFRNRGSYNEQFF | TGTGCCACCTTCCGCAACCGGGGCTCCTACAATGAGCAGTTCTTC
. | . | TRBJ2-7 | TRBV4-1 | CASSQDRLGGSHEQYF | TGCGCCAGCAGCCAAGATAGGTTGGGCGGGTCCCACGAGCAGTACTTC
few | TRBD2 | TRBJ2-3 | TRBV3-1 | CASSQDLASGTDTQYF | TGTGCCAGCAGCCAAGATTTAGCTAGCGGGACAGATACGCAGTATTTT
. | TRBD1 | TRBJ2-7 | TRBV7-8 | CASGPDRITYEQYF | TGTGCCAGCGGGCCGGACAGGATTACCTACGAGCAGTACTTC
. | TRBD1 | TRBJ2-7 | TRBV5-1 | CASSPLAGQGDYEQYF | TGCGCCAGCAGCCCTCTGGCCGGACAGGGAGATTACGAGCAGTACTTC
. | . | TRBJ2-7 | TRBV12-3/TRBV12-4 | CASSGGRGRTYEQYF | TGTGCCAGCAGTGGGGGCAGGGGGAGGACCTACGAGCAGTACTTC
. | . | TRBJ2-1 | TRBV25-1 | CASSERNEQFF | TGTGCCAGCAGCGAGAGGAATGAGCAGTTCTTC
. | TRBD1 | TRBJ1-5 | TRBV6-1 | CASSGTGRRNQPQHF | TGTGCCAGCAGTGGGACAGGGAGGCGCAATCAGCCCCAGCATTTT
. | . | TRBJ2-2 | TRBV12-3/TRBV12-4 | CASSLYGQTNTGELFF | TGTGCCAGCAGTTTATACGGGCAGACGAACACCGGGGAGCTGTTTTTT
few | TRBD1 | TRBJ2-1 | TRBV20-1 | CSASPGQGQVNEQFF | TGCAGTGCTAGTCCAGGGCAGGGACAGGTCAATGAGCAGTTCTTC
. | . | TRBJ2-2 | TRBV20-1 | CSARDLGVAGDLFF | TGCAGTGCTAGAGATCTAGGGGTTGCCGGGGACCTGTTTTTT
. | TRBD2 | TRBJ2-1 | TRBV20-1 | CSAAGLAATNEQFF | TGCAGTGCCGCCGGACTAGCGGCGACCAATGAGCAGTTCTTC
once | . | TRBJ2-3 | TRBV27 | CASGRSGTDTQYF | TGTGCCAGCGGGAGGTCCGGCACAGATACGCAGTATTTT
. | . | TRBJ1-5 | TRBV12-3/TRBV12-4 | CASRKGEGQPQHF | TGTGCCAGCAGGAAGGGCGAGGGTCAGCCCCAGCATTTT
few | TRBD2 | TRBJ2-3 | TRBV3-1 | CASSQDTGTSGVTQYF | TGTGCCAGCAGCCAAGATACAGGGACTAGCGGAGTCACGCAGTATTTT
. | . | TRBJ1-3 | TRBV28 | CASSPLRGDGGNTIYF | TGTGCCAGCAGTCCCCTCAGGGGCGACGGTGGAAACACCATATATTTT
few | . | TRBJ2-7 | TRBV20-1 | CSVQRGLEQYF | TGCAGTGTTCAGCGTGGACTCGAGCAGTACTTC
few | . | TRBJ2-3 | TRBV27 | CASNNGPTDTQYF | TGTGCCAGCAACAATGGGCCGACAGATACGCAGTATTTT
few | TRBD2 | TRBJ2-3 | TRBV7-2 | CASSLVAGEGDTQYF | TGTGCCAGCAGCTTAGTTGCGGGAGAGGGGGATACGCAGTATTTT
few | TRBD2 | TRBJ2-3 | TRBV5-5 | CASSLDIILAGGDTQYF | TGTGCCAGCAGCTTGGACATCATCCTAGCGGGAGGGGATACGCAGTATTTT
. | TRBD2 | TRBJ2-7 | TRBV5-1 | CASSFGTSGGGGYEQYF | TGCGCCAGCAGCTTTGGGACTAGCGGAGGAGGAGGTTACGAGCAGTACTTC
. | TRBD2 | TRBJ2-5 | TRBV12-3/TRBV12-4 | CASSLEEGLAGTETQYF | TGTGCCAGCAGTTTGGAGGAGGGACTAGCGGGAACTGAGACCCAGTACTTC
. | TRBD1 | TRBJ2-4 | TRBV28 | CASSLQGEAKNIQYF | TGTGCCAGCAGTTTACAGGGGGAAGCCAAAAACATTCAGTACTTC
few | . | TRBJ1-1 | TRBV10-3 | CAIRGTAEAFF | TGTGCCATCAGAGGAACGGCTGAAGCTTTCTTT
. | . | TRBJ1-4 | TRBV4-1 | CASSQAGLSNEKLFF | TGCGCCAGCAGCCAAGCTGGATTGTCTAATGAAAAACTGTTTTTT
few | TRBD1 | TRBJ2-7 | TRBV10-3 | CATFGGRGLYEQYF | TGTGCCACCTTCGGGGGCAGGGGGCTCTACGAGCAGTACTTC
. | TRBD1 | TRBJ2-7 | TRBV28 | CASSPTGAGDEQYF | TGTGCCAGCAGTCCGACAGGGGCGGGCGACGAGCAGTACTTC
. | TRBD1 | TRBJ2-7 | TRBV28 | CASSKQGGYEQYF | TGTGCCAGCAGTAAACAGGGGGGCTACGAGCAGTACTTC
. | . | TRBJ1-1 | TRBV12-3/TRBV12-4 | CASRPQTANTEAFF | TGTGCCAGCAGACCCCAGACAGCCAACACTGAAGCTTTCTTT
. | . | TRBJ2-1 | TRBV24-1 | CATSDEGGTGNEQFF | TGTGCCACCAGTGATGAGGGGGGGACCGGCAATGAGCAGTTCTTC
few | . | TRBJ2-5 | TRBV28 | CASSPLWTEGYEETQYF | TGTGCCAGCAGTCCCCTGTGGACAGAGGGTTACGAGGAGACCCAGTACTTC
. | . | TRBJ1-2 | TRBV28 | CASSLWVGSIGYTF | TGTGCCAGCAGTTTATGGGTAGGGAGCATTGGCTACACCTTC
. | TRBD2 | TRBJ2-3 | TRBV20-1 | CSARLAGVFGTQYF | TGCAGTGCCAGACTAGCGGGAGTCTTCGGTACGCAGTATTTT
. | TRBD1 | TRBJ1-2 | TRBV5-1 | CASSLAPPPMGQGQNGYTF | TGCGCCAGCAGCTTGGCCCCCCCACCCATGGGACAGGGCCAAAATGGCTACACCTTC
. | . | TRBJ1-1 | TRBV2 | CASSEPGGMNTEAFF | TGTGCCAGCAGTGAACCGGGCGGGATGAACACTGAAGCTTTCTTT
few | . | TRBJ2-7 | TRBV7-2 | CASSEIWGYEQYF | TGTGCCAGCAGCGAAATATGGGGCTACGAGCAGTACTTC
few | TRBD1 | TRBJ1-1 | TRBV5-1 | CASRQGVNTEAFF | TGCGCCAGCCGACAGGGGGTGAACACTGAAGCTTTCTTT
. | . | TRBJ2-2 | TRBV28 | CASSLRYRGTTGELFF | TGTGCCAGCAGTTTACGTTATCGAGGGACAACCGGGGAGCTGTTTTTT
. | TRBD2 | TRBJ2-7 | TRBV24-1 | CATSGTSGIGEQYF | TGTGCCACCAGTGGGACTAGCGGGATCGGGGAGCAGTACTTC
. | . | TRBJ2-3 | TRBV14 | CASSRDGTDTQYF | TGTGCCAGCAGTAGGGACGGCACAGATACGCAGTATTTT
few | . | TRBJ2-1 | TRBV7-2 | CASSPAAENREQFF | TGTGCCAGCAGCCCGGCGGCAGAGAACAGGGAGCAGTTCTTC